Detailed here is one TCR beta chain. Authors' analysis steps: Reference gene primer amplification in the assay estimated nucleated cell counts. Method: immunoSEQ multiplex PCR; TCRdb's copy keeps in-frame clones and lacks some. D and trimming were read from the DNA, whereas the V and J calls and clone size are those reported in that table. The data show tens of thousands of clones, approximately 80% seen once. This entry comes from a study of blood T cell repertoires in COVID-19. The overall study: Collection of acute and convalescent COVID-19 samples took place in the United States, Italy and Spain. T cells, B-cell-depleted T cells, or PBMCs provided the cDNA or gDNA that served as material.

CDR1 and CDR2 from the germline V gene are SGHDT and YYEEEE. Germline trimming cut 3 bases from V and 5 bases from J; bases unmatched to any gene: 16. The CDR3 runs 18 residues. Sequenced: peripheral blood. This receptor was identified in a man in his 70s with acute or convalescent COVID-19. The rearrangement joins TRBV5-6 to TRBJ2-2; 7 bases match TRBD1. CDR3 residues: CASSSTPRDRPRTGELFF. The CDR3 coding sequence is TGTGCCAGCAGCTCGACCCCCCGGGACAGACCTCGTACCGGGGAGCTGTTTTTT.